This T cell receptor beta chain was profiled in a study of T cell repertoires in cytomegalovirus infection. Study in general: The authors relied on CMV epitopes, both recently identified HLA-C-restricted and well-studied HLA-B-restricted. Study results and limitations: The ex vivo response was dominated by HLA-C-restricted CMV-specific TCR beta clonotypes.

TCRdb reprocessed the reads via MiXCR and lists one record per CDR3 protein. The table has approximately 110,000 distinct CDR3 sequences, 35% to 50% seen once. As regards this clonotype: The antigen remains undetermined.

V shed 6 bases, J shed 3 bases, and the junction held 4 bases outside the gene matches. CDR3 size: 14 residues. The germline V gene encodes CDR1 SNHLY and CDR2 FYNNEI. The sample was CD8+ T cells from cultured PBMCs, taken from culture after CMV antigen stimulation. This TCR derives from a human donor in good health (CMV status not recorded). Some clones in this sample may be carry-over from other donors' samples. V usage is TRBV2 and J usage is TRBJ1-2; 10 nucleotides line up with TRBD1. CDR3 in DNA: TGTGCCAGCAGACCCGGACAGGGGGACTATGGCTACACCTTC. Translating it yields CASRPGQGDYGYTF.